The entry that follows covers one T cell receptor (beta chain) sequence. Here immunoSEQ multiplex PCR was the method, and the copy in TCRdb shows in-frame clones only, minus some. This sample has around 74,000 clones, with 85% to 95% found just once. Trimming removed 2 bases from V and 3 bases from J; junction bases left unmatched: 7. Germline values: CDR1 MNHEY, CDR2 SMNVEV (reference sequence). The CDR3 is 17 residues long. Blood specimens came from baseline, cycle 4 day 1, and cycle 7 day 1. This record belongs to a study of OX40 agonist ivuxolimab in advanced cancers. As for the study in general: The treatment was a fully human IgG2 OX40 agonist, ivuxolimab.

The specimen was CD4+ or CD8+ T cells sorted from blood, collected in a trial of the OX40 agonist ivuxolimab. The chain couples TRBV27 to TRBJ1-2, with 12 bases aligning to TRBD1. The receptor was isolated from an adult with an advanced solid tumor such as melanoma, head and neck, liver or kidney cancer. The CDR3 loop reads CASSLLWDRGPHYGYTF. CDR3 DNA: TGTGCCAGCAGTTTACTATGGGACAGGGGGCCCCACTATGGCTACACCTTC.